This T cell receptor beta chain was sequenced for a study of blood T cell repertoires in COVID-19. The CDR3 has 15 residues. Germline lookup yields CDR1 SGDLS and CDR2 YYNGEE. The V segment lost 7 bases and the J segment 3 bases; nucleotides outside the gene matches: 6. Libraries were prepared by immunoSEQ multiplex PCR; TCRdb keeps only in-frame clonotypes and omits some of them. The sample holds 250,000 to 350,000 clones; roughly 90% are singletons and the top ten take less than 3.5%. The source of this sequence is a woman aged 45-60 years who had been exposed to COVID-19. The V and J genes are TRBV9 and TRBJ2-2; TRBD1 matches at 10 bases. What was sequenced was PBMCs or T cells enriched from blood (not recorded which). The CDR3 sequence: CASGRTGGYTGELFF. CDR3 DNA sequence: TGTGCCAGCGGACGGACAGGGGGTTACACCGGGGAGCTGTTTTTT.